A single sample is the source of the 7 T cell receptor beta chains below, sequenced in a study of T-cell reconstitution after alpha-beta-depleted transplantation in children. The authors prepared the TCRbeta library with unique molecular identifiers. TCRdb passed the PCR reads through MiXCR, listing each CDR3 protein once. There are some 440,000 distinct CDR3 sequences in the sample; 16% occur only once, and 25% to 30% lies in the top ten. The sequences come from PBMCs, mostly from graft donor cells, collected 360 days after TCRalphabeta/CD19-depleted stem cell transplant. The receptors stem from a boy younger than two who had a stem cell transplant for Wiskott-Aldrich syndrome, so the T cells may come from the graft donor.

V usage is TRBV7-8 and J usage is TRBJ2-3; D ambiguous. Germline loops: CDR1 SGHVS, CDR2 FQNEAQ. The germline V and J ends were trimmed by 5 bases and 2 bases, with 11 bases remaining between them. The CDR3 sequence is 14 residues long. Here the CDR3 DNA reads TGTGCCAGCAGCCGTATAAAGATCACAGATACGCAGTATTTT. This gives the protein CASSRIKITDTQYF. Together with reference TRBV7-8 and TRBJ2-3, the CDR3 gives the full variable domain: GAGVSQSPRYKVAKRGQDVALRCDPISGHVSLFWYQQALGQGPEFLTYFQNEAQLDKSGLPSDRFFAERPEGSVSTLKIQRTQQEDSAVYLCASSRIKITDTQYFGPGTRLTVL.

This clonotype was recorded a few times. The rearrangement joins TRBV5-4 to TRBJ2-1; weak D call: TRBD2 (5 bases). The V end lost 3 bases, the J end lost 4 bases, and 8 bases lay between the germline ends. The CDR3 loop spans 13 amino acids. Germline-derived CDR1 and CDR2 are SGHNT and YYREEE (reference sequence). The CDR3: CASSSRDYNEQFF. The CDR3 DNA reads as TGTGCCAGCAGCTCGAGGGATTACAATGAGCAGTTCTTC.

DNA of the CDR3: TGCAGTGCTAGAGATTCGCCCGGTCACATCGACTTCGCAAGCTCCTACGAGCAGTACTTC. Amino acids: CSARDSPGHIDFASSYEQYF. V is TRBV20-1 and J is TRBJ2-7; D not resolved. Trimming removed 0 bases from V and 0 bases from J, with 27 bases in between. The CDR3 consists of 20 residues. Germline CDR1 reads DFQATT; CDR2 reads SNEGSKA (reference sequence).

CDR3 sequence: CASSIPGTAEETQYF. In DNA, the CDR3 is TGTGCCAGCAGTATCCCTGGGACAGCCGAAGAGACCCAGTACTTC. This rearrangement joins TRBV28 to TRBJ2-5; 7 bases align to TRBD1. Germline values: CDR1 MDHEN, CDR2 SYDVKM. The CDR3 length is 15 residues. J was trimmed by 3 bases and V by 5 bases; bases with no gene match: 9.

This clonotype turned up a few times. The rearrangement links TRBV21-1 to TRBJ1-3; TRBD1 is the table's D call, not checked against the DNA. TRBV21-1 is flagged as a pseudogene. The CDR3 sequence is 15 residues long. CDR3 in amino acids: CASQEGGAFGNTIYF. Here the CDR3 DNA reads TGTGCCAGCCAGGAAGGAGGGGCGTTCGGAAACACCATATATTTT.

This clonotype was seen more than once but under ten times. The chain has TRBV15 and TRBJ2-2; 7 positions match TRBD2. The CDR3 is made up of 15 amino acids. Germline assignment: CDR1 LNHNV and CDR2 YYDKDF (reference sequence). Losses at the gene ends were 0 bases for V and 5 bases for J; bases not matched to a gene: 3. As DNA, the CDR3 is TGTGCCACCAGCAGAGATGGGGGGGTGACCGGGGAGCTGTTTTTT. Amino acids: CATSRDGGVTGELFF.

The genes are TRBV20-1 and TRBJ2-5, with D possibly matching TRBD2 (6 bases). CDR3 size: 14 residues. Trimming removed 6 bases at V and 1 base at J, with 15 bases between. CDR1 is DFQATT and CDR2 is SNEGSKA in the germline V gene (reference sequence). CDR3 sequence (DNA): TGCAGTGCAACCAACTGGCGGGGCCAAGAGACCCAGTACTTC. This gives the protein CSATNWRGQETQYF.